The 21 T cell receptor beta chains reported below all come from one sample, sequenced in a study of T cells of healthy individuals. TCRdb reprocessed the 5' RACE reads with MiXCR, giving one entry per CDR3 protein. The data hold more than 60,000 distinct CDR3 sequences, with under 20% observed a single time. The receptor source for this set is a human donor in good health.

The chain combines TRBV6-1 with TRBJ2-7; 7 nucleotides agree with TRBD2. CDR3 length: 15 residues. From germline, CDR1 is MNHNS and CDR2 SASEGT. With 2 bases clipped from V and 2 bases from J, the junction kept 6 bases outside the gene matches. CDR3 sequence: CASSEWGSGPYEQYF. CDR3 nucleotides: TGTGCCAGCAGTGAATGGGGTAGCGGGCCCTACGAGCAGTACTTC.

The chain is built from TRBV7-2 and TRBJ2-2, with D possibly matching TRBD1 (5 bases). The V end lost 3 bases, the J end lost 8 bases, and 16 bases lay between the germline ends. The germline V gene encodes CDR1 SGHTA and CDR2 FQGNSA. This CDR3 has 15 residues. Here the CDR3 reads CASSFAAGKAGELFF. CDR3 bases: TGTGCCAGCAGCTTCGCGGCAGGGAAGGCGGGGGAGCTGTTTTTT.

The J gene is TRBJ1-3, the V gene TRBV7-2; unclear D gene. Trimming took 4 bases from V and 0 from J, leaving 13 bases between them. The CDR3 has 16 amino acids. From germline, CDR1 is SGHTA and CDR2 FQGNSA. CDR3 loop: CASSSALGSSGNTIYF. CDR3 nucleotide sequence: TGTGCCAGCAGCTCCGCATTGGGGAGCTCTGGAAACACCATATATTTT.

This clonotype was detected only a few times. The chain joins TRBV28 to TRBJ1-4; D not resolved. The CDR3 loop spans 17 amino acids. Germline assignment: CDR1 MDHEN and CDR2 SYDVKM. Trimming cost V 4 bases and J 0 bases, with 15 bases left between them. Here the CDR3 DNA reads TGTGCCAGCAGTTCACCAACAGACGGTGCAACTAATGAAAAACTGTTTTTT. It yields the protein CASSSPTDGATNEKLFF.

This clonotype was counted many times. The gene calls are TRBV20-1 and TRBJ1-2; 8 bases line up with TRBD1. With V trimmed by 3 bases and J by 1 base, 4 bases remained unmatched. The length of the CDR3 is 14 residues. Germline CDR1 DFQATT, CDR2 SNEGSKA (reference sequence). The CDR3 spells CSASRTGINYGYTF. CDR3 DNA sequence: TGCAGTGCTAGTCGGACAGGGATTAACTATGGCTACACCTTC.

This clonotype was counted ten times or more. This sequence joins TRBV28 and TRBJ2-5; the match to TRBD1 covers 7 bases. Trimming cost V 4 bases and J 3 bases; bases outside gene matches: 5. Germline CDR1 reads MDHEN; CDR2 reads SYDVKM. CDR3 length: 14 amino acids. The CDR3 DNA is TGTGCCAGCAGTTGGCAGGGACAGAAAGAGACCCAGTACTTC. Its protein is CASSWQGQKETQYF.

Turning to this clonotype: At one end, the junction sequence differs from germline, possibly due to a read error. This CDR3 is CASAREADTQYF. The CDR3 region has the DNA TGTGCCAGCGCGAGGGAGGCAGATACGCAGTATTTT. The V gene is TRBV5-1, the J gene TRBJ2-3, with D maybe TRBD2 (6 bases). The CDR3 consists of 12 residues. CDR1 and CDR2 (germline): SGHRS, YFSETQ.

The chain combines TRBV7-9 with TRBJ2-1; TRBD2 agrees at 8 bases. The junction had 10 bases not matched to a gene; V was cut back by 5 bases and J by 7 bases. In germline, CDR1 is SEHNR, CDR2 FQNEAQ (reference sequence). The CDR3 is 15 amino acids. The CDR3 sequence is CASSPGSGRVNEQFF. DNA of the CDR3: TGTGCCAGCAGCCCAGGGAGCGGGAGAGTTAATGAGCAGTTCTTC.

In its sample, this clonotype was seen many times. The chain employs TRBV18 and TRBJ1-4; D might be TRBD1 (6 bases). Germline values: CDR1 KGHSH, CDR2 LQKENI. V dropped 2 bases and J dropped 8 bases, with 30 bases sitting between them. CDR3 length: 20 residues. The CDR3 nucleotides read TGTGCCAGCTCACCAGGGGGCTCAACAGGGAGAGAACAAAGGTCGGAAAAACTGTTTTTT. Amino acid sequence: CASSPGGSTGREQRSEKLFF.

Only a few counts were recorded for this clonotype. The J gene is TRBJ2-2, the V gene TRBV20-1, with 7 bases identical to TRBD1. J was trimmed by 2 bases and V by 2 bases; bases with no gene match: 8. Per germline, CDR1 DFQATT and CDR2 SNEGSKA (reference sequence). The CDR3 totals 16 residues. The DNA of the CDR3 is TGCAGTGCTAGAAAGGCCGGGACAGTAAACACCGGGGAGCTGTTTTTT. Its translation is CSARKAGTVNTGELFF.

V is TRBV27 and J is TRBJ2-7; D remains unclear. The V end was cut by 7 bases, the J end by 2 bases, with 12 bases between. The CDR3 spans 13 residues. Germline V gene sequence: CDR1 MNHEY, CDR2 SMNVEV (reference sequence). CDR3 protein: CASTGRTPYEQYF. DNA of the CDR3: TGTGCCAGCACCGGCAGGACCCCCTACGAGCAGTACTTC.

In its sample, this clonotype was seen many times. The chain combines TRBV5-6 with TRBJ2-2; D is unclear. From germline, CDR1 is SGHDT and CDR2 YYEEEE. V dropped 7 bases and J dropped 7 bases, with 11 bases sitting between them. The CDR3 is made up of 12 amino acids. The CDR3 is CASHLMVGELFF. The CDR3 bases are TGTGCCAGCCACCTGATGGTCGGGGAGCTGTTTTTT.

In this sample, this clonotype turned up many times. The chain has TRBV6-6 and TRBJ1-3; 10 nucleotides line up with TRBD1. Germline trimming cut 0 bases from V and 0 bases from J; bases unmatched to any gene: 2. This CDR3 has 17 residues. CDR1 is MNHNY, CDR2 SVGAGI, per germline (reference sequence). The CDR3 DNA is TGTGCCAGCAGTTACTCGAGGGACAGGGGCTCTGGAAACACCATATATTTT. Translating it yields CASSYSRDRGSGNTIYF.

This clonotype occurred many times. The chain has TRBV4-3 and TRBJ2-3; 7 nucleotides agree with TRBD2. The ends lost 4 bases at V and 0 bases at J; junction bases unmatched: 1. This CDR3 has 14 residues. Germline V gene sequence: CDR1 LGHNA, CDR2 YSLEER. The CDR3 DNA follows: TGCGCCAGCAGCCGAGCGGGGAGCACAGATACGCAGTATTTT. Its protein product is CASSRAGSTDTQYF.

This clonotype was detected only a few times. The chain carries TRBV10-3 and TRBJ1-1, with TRBD1 identical over 8 bases. CDR1 is ENHRY and CDR2 is SYGVKD in the germline V gene. V was clipped by 1 base and J by 0 bases; unmatched bases: 4. The CDR3 has 16 amino acids. The CDR3 DNA is TGTGCCATCAGTGAGTTTACGACAGGGGTGAACACTGAAGCTTTCTTT. Protein: CAISEFTTGVNTEAFF.

The chain employs TRBV19 and TRBJ1-1, with D unresolved. The germline CDR1 and CDR2 sequences are LNHDA and SQIVND (reference sequence). The CDR3 totals 13 residues. V dropped 1 base and J dropped 8 bases, with 11 bases sitting between them. The CDR3 is CASSIGAGWEAFF. The CDR3 DNA sequence: TGTGCCAGTAGTATAGGTGCGGGATGGGAAGCTTTCTTT.

This clonotype was found many times. The V gene is TRBV5-1, the J gene TRBJ2-2; 7 bases match TRBD2. The CDR3 runs 16 residues. Germline CDR1 is SGHRS and CDR2 is YFSETQ. The V and J ends lost 4 bases and 4 bases, in that order; junction bases with no gene match: 10. In nucleotides, the CDR3 is TGCGCCAGCAGCCCGTCTGGGCGGGAGAGCACCGGGGAGCTGTTTTTT. Protein product: CASSPSGRESTGELFF.

The V and J genes are TRBV6-2 or TRBV6-3 and TRBJ1-1; 7 bases are a match to TRBD1. The CDR3 is 13 residues long. V lost 6 bases, J lost 11 bases, and 12 bases stayed unmatched. The germline CDR1 and CDR2 sequences are MNHEY and SVGEGT. The DNA of the CDR3 is TGTGCCAGCAGCGAATTAACAGGGGTTCATGCTTTCTTT. Translation: CASSELTGVHAFF.

V usage is TRBV6-5 and J usage is TRBJ1-1; possible D gene TRBD1, 6 bases. With 5 bases removed from V and 7 bases from J, the gap between germline ends came to 14 bases. Germline V gene data show CDR1 as MNHEY and CDR2 as SVGAGI. The CDR3 sequence is 13 residues long. CDR3 in amino acids: CASSLKGVYEAFF. For the CDR3, the DNA is TGTGCCAGCAGTCTTAAGGGGGTTTATGAAGCTTTCTTT.

J is TRBJ1-3 and V is TRBV7-9; D remains ambiguous. Germline CDR1 is SEHNR and CDR2 is FQNEAQ (reference sequence). V was trimmed by 3 bases and J by 0 bases, leaving 9 bases between them. The CDR3 runs 15 residues. The chain's CDR3 is CASSFWGSSGNTIYF. The CDR3 DNA sequence: TGTGCCAGCAGCTTTTGGGGTTCCTCTGGAAACACCATATATTTT.

There are many counts of this clonotype. The chain combines TRBV6-6 with TRBJ1-5, with D perhaps TRBD1 (6 bases). Trimming removed 0 bases at V and 1 base at J, with 13 bases between. This CDR3 spans 17 amino acids. Germline V gene data show CDR1 as MNHNY and CDR2 as SVGAGI (reference sequence). The CDR3: CASSYSGGLGSNQPQHF. The CDR3 nucleotides are TGTGCCAGCAGTTACTCAGGGGGGTTAGGAAGCAATCAGCCCCAGCATTTT.